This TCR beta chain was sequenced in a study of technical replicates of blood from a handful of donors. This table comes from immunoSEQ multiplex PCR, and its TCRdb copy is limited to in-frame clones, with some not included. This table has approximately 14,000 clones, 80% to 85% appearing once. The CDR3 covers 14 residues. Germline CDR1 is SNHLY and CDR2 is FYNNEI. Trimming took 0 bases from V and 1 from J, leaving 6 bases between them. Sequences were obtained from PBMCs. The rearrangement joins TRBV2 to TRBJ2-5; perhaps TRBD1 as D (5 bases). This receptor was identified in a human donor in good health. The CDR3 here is CASSEATVQETQYF. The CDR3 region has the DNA TGTGCCAGCAGTGAAGCGACAGTCCAAGAGACCCAGTACTTC.